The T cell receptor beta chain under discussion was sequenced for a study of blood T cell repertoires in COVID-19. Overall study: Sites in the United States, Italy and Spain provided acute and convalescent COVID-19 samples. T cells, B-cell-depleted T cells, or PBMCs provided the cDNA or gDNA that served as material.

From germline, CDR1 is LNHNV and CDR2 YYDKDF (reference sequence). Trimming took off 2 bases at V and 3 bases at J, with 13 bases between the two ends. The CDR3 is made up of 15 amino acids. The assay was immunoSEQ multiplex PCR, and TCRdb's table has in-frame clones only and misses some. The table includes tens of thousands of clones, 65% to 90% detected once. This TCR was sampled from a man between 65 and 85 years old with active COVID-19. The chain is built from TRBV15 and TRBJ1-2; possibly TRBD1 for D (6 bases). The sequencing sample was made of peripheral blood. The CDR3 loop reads CATSRLAGADYGYTF. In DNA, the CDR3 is TGTGCCACCAGCAGACTGGCAGGGGCGGACTATGGCTACACCTTC.